The entry below describes one T cell receptor (beta chain). Its cognate antigen has yet to be identified. Base qualities are not recorded, but no much larger clone differs from it by a single base. The germline V gene (reference sequence) yields DFQATT for CDR1 and SNEGSKA for CDR2. The CDR3 measures 14 amino acids from cysteine to phenylalanine. Of the read, only the CDR3 DNA is kept; its 42 bases are in frame from base 1. From V the trimming removes 4 bases and from J it removes 7 bases, while the gene matches leave 8 bases of the junction unaccounted for. Donors were 35 to 40 systemically healthy Caucasian individuals from Russia aged roughly 6 to 100 years. Ten milliliters of peripheral blood were drawn from each donor into EDTA-treated Vacutainer tubes. Ficoll-Paque density-gradient centrifugation was used to isolate PBMCs, with at least 6.5 million per sample. Trizol reagent was used to extract total RNA from the PBMCs, yielding at least 5.5 micrograms per sample. For every donor, flow cytometry on a PBMC aliquot measured the percentage of naive CD45RAhigh/CD27high T cells.

Libraries were constructed by 5' RACE. For sequencing, an Illumina HiSeq 2500 was employed. A second PCR of about 7 to 12 cycles was performed with a sample-barcoded 5' primer and a J-beta primer mix. A unique molecular identifier was introduced onto each TCR beta cDNA molecule by a template-switch 5' adaptor carrying 12 random nucleotides. Each sample yielded at least 3 million CDR3-containing paired-end reads. The Mint cDNA synthesis kit, primed by a TRBC-specific oligonucleotide, was used to synthesize first-strand cDNA from all RNA. All cDNA was treated with uracil-DNA glycosylase and then went through a first 18-cycle PCR with the universal primers M1SS and BC2_uni_R. The published analysis was carried out like this. Normalization of each sample was performed by random selection of 1 million high-quality reads, each carrying a distinct molecular identifier. Reads with shared molecular identifiers were discarded instead of being binned into consensus sequences. MiTCR, run with a Q25 quality threshold and the strictest error-elimination algorithm, handled CDR3 identification, clonotype clustering and error correction. A nonparametric unseen species model using Euler transformation provided a lower-bound estimate of total TCR beta diversity. Using fastp trimming at Q25 and MiXCR clonotype assembly, TCRdb reanalyzed the public sequencing data and kept in-frame beta chains. All rows with the same CDR3 protein become a single entry with the most common DNA and genes. TCRdb's processing, not the study's, gives the V and J calls here. Across this sample there are some 1.5 million distinct CDR3 sequences, with roughly 30% seen only once. Less than 9.5% of the sample is held by the ten biggest clonotypes.

This entry is derived from a study of blood T cells in healthy people across ages (dated by TCRdb to between 2015 and 2016). About the full investigation: In model experiments, roughly one uniquely barcoded TCR beta cDNA molecule per two T cells was captured by template switching. Using deep sequencing normalized with unique cDNA molecular identifiers, the study measured how TCR beta repertoire diversity changes with age. The donors were divided into four age groups: young (average 16 years), middle-aged (approximately 42), aged (about 61) and long-lived (around 87). To avoid experimental bias, donors of different ages were randomly spread across the sequencing lanes. Using the same blood draw, the study looked at two additional independent replicas of 1 million unique cDNA reads for two donors, one aged 18 to 30 and the other aged 80 or older.

General conclusions and limits of the study: Bulk unsorted PBMC profiling prevented conclusive comparison of naive and antigen-experienced compartments. Because donor CMV infection status was unknown, age-related changes in expanded clonotypes were potentially confounded. Observed TCR beta diversity correlated strongly with the percentage of naive T cells measured by flow cytometry. The long-lived group showed more naive CD4+ T cells, fewer expanded clones and increased TCR diversity than the aged group, suggesting age selection. Observed TCR beta diversity per million T cells fell roughly linearly with age, and a significant reduction was already apparent by age roughly 40. Estimates of total diversity based on one million sequenced T cells were regarded as lower bounds and as underestimates.

Sequencing was carried out using blood. The chain links TRBV20-1 with TRBJ2-1; a stretch of 9 junction bases matches TRBD1. This TCR derives from a woman in her 30s in good health. The CDR3 loop reads CSAILTGGWNEQFF. The DNA reads as follows: TGCAGTGCTATCCTGACAGGGGGGTGGAATGAGCAGTTCTTC.